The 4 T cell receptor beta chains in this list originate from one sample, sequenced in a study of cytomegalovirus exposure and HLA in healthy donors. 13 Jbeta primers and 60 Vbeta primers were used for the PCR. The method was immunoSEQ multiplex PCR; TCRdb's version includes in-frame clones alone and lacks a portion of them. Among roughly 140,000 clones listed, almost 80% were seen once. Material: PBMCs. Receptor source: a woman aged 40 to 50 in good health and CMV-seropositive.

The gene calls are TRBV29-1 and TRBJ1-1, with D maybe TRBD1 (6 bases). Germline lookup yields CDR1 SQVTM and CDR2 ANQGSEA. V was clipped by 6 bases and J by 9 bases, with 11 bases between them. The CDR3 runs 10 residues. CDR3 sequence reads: CSVAQGQAFF. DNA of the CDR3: TGCAGCGTCGCCCAGGGGCAAGCTTTCTTT.

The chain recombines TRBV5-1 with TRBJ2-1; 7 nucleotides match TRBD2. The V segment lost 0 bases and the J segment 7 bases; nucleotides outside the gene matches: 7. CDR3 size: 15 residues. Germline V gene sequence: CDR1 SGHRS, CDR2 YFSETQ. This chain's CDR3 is CASSLAAGLGNEQFF. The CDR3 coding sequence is TGCGCCAGCAGCTTGGCTGCCGGACTAGGTAATGAGCAGTTCTTC.

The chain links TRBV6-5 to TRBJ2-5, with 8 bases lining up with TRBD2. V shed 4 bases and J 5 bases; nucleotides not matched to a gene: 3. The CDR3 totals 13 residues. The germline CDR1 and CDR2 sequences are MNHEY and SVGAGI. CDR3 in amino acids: CASSLGLAETQYF. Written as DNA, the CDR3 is TGTGCCAGCAGTTTAGGACTAGCCGAGACCCAGTACTTC.

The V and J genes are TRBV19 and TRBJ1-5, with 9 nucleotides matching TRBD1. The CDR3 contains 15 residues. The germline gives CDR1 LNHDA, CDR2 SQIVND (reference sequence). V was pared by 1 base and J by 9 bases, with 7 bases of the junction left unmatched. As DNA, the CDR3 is TGTGCCAGTAGTATAGCAGGACAGGGGCGTTGGCCCCAGCATTTT. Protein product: CASSIAGQGRWPQHF.